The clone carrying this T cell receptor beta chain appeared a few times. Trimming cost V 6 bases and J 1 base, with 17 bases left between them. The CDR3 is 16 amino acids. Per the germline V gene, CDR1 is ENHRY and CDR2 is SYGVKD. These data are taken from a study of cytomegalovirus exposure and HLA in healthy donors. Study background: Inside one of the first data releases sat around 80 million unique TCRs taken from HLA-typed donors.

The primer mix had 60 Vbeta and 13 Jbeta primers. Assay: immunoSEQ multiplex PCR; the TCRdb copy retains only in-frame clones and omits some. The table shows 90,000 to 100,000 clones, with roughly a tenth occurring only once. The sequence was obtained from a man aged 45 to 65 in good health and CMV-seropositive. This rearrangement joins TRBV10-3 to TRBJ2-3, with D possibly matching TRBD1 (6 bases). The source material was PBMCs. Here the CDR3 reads CAIRSSGALRTDTQYF. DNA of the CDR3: TGTGCCATCAGGTCATCAGGGGCGCTGCGCACAGATACGCAGTATTTT.